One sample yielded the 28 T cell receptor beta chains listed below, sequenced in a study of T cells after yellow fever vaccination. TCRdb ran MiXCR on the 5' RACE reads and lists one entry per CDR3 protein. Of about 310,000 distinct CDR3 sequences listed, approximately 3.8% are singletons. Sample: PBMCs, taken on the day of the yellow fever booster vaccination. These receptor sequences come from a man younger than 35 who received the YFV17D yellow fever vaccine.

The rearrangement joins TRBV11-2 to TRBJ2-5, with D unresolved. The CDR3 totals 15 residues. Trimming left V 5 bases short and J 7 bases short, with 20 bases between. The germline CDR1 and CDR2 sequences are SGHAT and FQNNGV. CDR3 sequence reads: CASSRIKGRLGTQYF. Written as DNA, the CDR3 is TGTGCCAGCAGCCGAATAAAAGGACGACTGGGGACCCAGTACTTC.

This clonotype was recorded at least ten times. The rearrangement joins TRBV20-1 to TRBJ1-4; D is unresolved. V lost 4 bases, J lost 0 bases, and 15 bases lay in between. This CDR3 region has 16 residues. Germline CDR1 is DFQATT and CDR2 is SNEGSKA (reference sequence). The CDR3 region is CSANGFGVATNEKLFF. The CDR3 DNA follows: TGCAGTGCTAACGGCTTTGGCGTAGCAACTAATGAAAAACTGTTTTTT.

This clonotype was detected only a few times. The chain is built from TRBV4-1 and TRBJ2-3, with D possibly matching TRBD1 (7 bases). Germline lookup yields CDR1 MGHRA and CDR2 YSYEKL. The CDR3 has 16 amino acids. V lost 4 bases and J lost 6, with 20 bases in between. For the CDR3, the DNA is TGCGCCAGCAGCCCGAGGACAGGACTACCAGGGGATACGCAGTATTTT. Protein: CASSPRTGLPGDTQYF.

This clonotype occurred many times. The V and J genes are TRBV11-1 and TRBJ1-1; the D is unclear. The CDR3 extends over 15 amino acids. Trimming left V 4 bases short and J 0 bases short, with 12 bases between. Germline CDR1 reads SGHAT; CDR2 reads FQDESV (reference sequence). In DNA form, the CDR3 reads TGTGCCAGCAGCTCCCCGCGGTTTATGAACACTGAAGCTTTCTTT. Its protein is CASSSPRFMNTEAFF.

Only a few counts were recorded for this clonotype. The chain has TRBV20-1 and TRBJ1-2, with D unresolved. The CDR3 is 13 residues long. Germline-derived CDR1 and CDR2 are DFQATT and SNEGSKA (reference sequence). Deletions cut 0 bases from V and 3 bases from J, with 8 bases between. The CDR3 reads CSARDEWDYGYTF. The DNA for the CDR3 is TGCAGTGCTAGAGATGAATGGGACTATGGCTACACCTTC.

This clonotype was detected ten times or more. The CDR3 region is CASSRTLLQQYF. Written as DNA, the CDR3 is TGTGCCAGCAGCCGGACCTTGCTCCAACAGTACTTC. The V gene is TRBV7-9, the J gene TRBJ2-7; D unclear. This CDR3 comprises 12 residues. Germline CDR1 reads SEHNR; CDR2 reads FQNEAQ (reference sequence). With 5 bases removed from V and 10 bases from J, the gap between germline ends came to 15 bases.

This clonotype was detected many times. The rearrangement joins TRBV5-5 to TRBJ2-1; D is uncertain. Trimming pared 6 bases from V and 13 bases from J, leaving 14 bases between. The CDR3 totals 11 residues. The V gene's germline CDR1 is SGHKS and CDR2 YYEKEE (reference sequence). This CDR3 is CASTDQVVQFF. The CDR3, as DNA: TGTGCCAGCACCGACCAGGTTGTACAGTTCTTC. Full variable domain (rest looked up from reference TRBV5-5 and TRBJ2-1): DAGVTQSPTHLIKTRGQQVTLRCSPISGHKSVSWYQQVLGQGPQFIFQYYEKEERGRGNFPDRFSARQFPNYSSELNVNALLLGDSALYLCASTDQVVQFFGPGTRLTVL.

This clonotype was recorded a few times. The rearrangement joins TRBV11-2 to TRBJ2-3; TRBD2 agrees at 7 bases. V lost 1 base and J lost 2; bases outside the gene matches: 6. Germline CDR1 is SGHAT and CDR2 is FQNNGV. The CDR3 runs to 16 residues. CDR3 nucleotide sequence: TGTGCCAGCAGCTTAGCGGGGGGAGCCTCCACAGATACGCAGTATTTT. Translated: CASSLAGGASTDTQYF.

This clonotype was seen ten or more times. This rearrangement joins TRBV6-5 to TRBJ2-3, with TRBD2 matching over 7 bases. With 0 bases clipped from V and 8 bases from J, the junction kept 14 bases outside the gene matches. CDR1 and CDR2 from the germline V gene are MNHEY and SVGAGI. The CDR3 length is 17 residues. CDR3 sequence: CASSYSGGGGRSLTQYF. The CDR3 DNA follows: TGTGCCAGCAGTTACTCGGGGGGGGGAGGTCGGTCGCTTACGCAGTATTTT.

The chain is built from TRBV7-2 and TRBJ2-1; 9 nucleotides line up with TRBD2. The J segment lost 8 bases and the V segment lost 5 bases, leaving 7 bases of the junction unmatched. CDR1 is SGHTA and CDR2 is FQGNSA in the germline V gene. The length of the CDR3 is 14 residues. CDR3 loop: CASSRPGLADEQFF. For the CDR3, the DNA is TGTGCCAGCAGCAGGCCGGGACTAGCCGATGAGCAGTTCTTC.

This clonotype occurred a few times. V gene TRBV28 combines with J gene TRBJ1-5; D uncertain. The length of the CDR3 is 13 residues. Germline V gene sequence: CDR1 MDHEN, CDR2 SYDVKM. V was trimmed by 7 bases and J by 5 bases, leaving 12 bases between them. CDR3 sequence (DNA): TGTGCCAGCATCATAAGTGGGGATCAGCCCCAGCATTTT. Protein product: CASIISGDQPQHF. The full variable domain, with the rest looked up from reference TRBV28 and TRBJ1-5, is DVKVTQSSRYLVKRTGEKVFLECVQDMDHENMFWYRQDPGLGLRLIYFSYDVKMKEKGDIPEGYSVSREKKERFSLILESASTNQTSMYLCASIISGDQPQHFGDGTRLSIL.

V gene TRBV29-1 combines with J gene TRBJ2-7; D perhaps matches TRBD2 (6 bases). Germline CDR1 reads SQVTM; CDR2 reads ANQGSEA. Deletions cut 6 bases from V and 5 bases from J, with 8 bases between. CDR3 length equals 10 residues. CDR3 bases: TGCAGCGTCGGCGGGGACGAGCAGTACTTC. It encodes CSVGGDEQYF.

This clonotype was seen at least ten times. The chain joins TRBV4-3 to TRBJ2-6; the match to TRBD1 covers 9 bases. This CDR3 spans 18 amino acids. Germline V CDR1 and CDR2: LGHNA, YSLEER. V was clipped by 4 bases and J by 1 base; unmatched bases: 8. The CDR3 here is CASSLKGDRVSGANVLTF. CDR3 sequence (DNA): TGCGCCAGCAGCCTCAAGGGGGACAGGGTATCTGGGGCCAACGTCCTGACTTTC.

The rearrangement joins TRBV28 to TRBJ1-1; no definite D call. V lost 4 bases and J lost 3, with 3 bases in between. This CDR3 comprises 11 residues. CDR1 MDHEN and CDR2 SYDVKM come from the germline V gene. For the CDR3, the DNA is TGTGCCAGCAGTTCGCACACTGAAGCTTTCTTT. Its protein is CASSSHTEAFF.

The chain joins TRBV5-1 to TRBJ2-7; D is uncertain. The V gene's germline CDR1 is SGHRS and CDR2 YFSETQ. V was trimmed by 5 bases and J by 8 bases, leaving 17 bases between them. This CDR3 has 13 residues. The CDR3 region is CASRTSTGFKQYF. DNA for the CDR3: TGCGCCAGCAGGACTTCGACCGGTTTTAAGCAGTACTTC.

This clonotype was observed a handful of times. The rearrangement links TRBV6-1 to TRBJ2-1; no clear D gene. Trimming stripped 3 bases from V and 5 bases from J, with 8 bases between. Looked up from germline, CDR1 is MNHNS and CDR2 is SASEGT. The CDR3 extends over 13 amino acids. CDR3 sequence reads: CASSEGNHNEQFF. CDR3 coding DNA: TGTGCCAGCAGTGAGGGCAATCACAATGAGCAGTTCTTC.

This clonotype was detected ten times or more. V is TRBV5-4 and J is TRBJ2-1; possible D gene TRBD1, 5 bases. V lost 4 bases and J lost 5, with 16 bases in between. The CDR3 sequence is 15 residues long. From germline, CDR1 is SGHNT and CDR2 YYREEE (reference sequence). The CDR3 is CASSRPQGSHNEQFF. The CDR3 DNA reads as TGTGCCAGCAGCCGCCCGCAGGGATCCCACAATGAGCAGTTCTTC.

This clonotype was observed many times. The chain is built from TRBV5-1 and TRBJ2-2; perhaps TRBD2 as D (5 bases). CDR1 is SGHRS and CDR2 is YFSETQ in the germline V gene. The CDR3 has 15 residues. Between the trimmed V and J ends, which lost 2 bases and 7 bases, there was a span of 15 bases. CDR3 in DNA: TGCGCCAGCAGCTTAACGAGCTCTGAGGGCGGGGAGCTGTTTTTT. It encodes CASSLTSSEGGELFF.

The CDR3 here is CASSLPNEKLFF. CDR3 bases: TGTGCCAGCAGCTTGCCAAATGAAAAACTGTTTTTT. The chain is built from TRBV5-6 and TRBJ1-4; no firm D call. V lost 1 base and J lost 5, with 3 bases in between. The CDR3 sequence is 12 residues long. Germline lookup yields CDR1 SGHDT and CDR2 YYEEEE.

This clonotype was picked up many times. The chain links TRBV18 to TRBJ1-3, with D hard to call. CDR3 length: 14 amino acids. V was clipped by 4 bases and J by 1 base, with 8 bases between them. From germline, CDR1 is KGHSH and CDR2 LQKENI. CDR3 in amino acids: CASSRETSGNTIYF. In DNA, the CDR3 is TGTGCCAGCTCACGTGAGACATCTGGAAACACCATATATTTT.

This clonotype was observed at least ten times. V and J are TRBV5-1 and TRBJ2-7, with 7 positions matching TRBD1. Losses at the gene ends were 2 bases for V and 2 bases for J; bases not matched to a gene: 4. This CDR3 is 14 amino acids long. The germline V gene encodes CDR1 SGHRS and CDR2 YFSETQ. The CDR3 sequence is CASSLTGDPYEQYF. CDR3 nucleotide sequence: TGCGCCAGCAGCTTAACAGGGGATCCCTACGAGCAGTACTTC.

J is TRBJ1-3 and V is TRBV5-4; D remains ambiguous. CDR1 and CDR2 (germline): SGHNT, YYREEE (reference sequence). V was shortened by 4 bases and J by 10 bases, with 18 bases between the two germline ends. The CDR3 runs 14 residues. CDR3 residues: CASSGYPRGETIYF. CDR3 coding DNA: TGTGCCAGCAGCGGGTACCCCCGGGGAGAAACCATATATTTT. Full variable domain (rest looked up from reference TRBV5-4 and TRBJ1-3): ETGVTQSPTHLIKTRGQQVTLRCSSQSGHNTVSWYQQALGQGPQFIFQYYREEENGRGNFPPRFSGLQFPNYSSELNVNALELDDSALYLCASSGYPRGETIYFGEGSWLTVV.

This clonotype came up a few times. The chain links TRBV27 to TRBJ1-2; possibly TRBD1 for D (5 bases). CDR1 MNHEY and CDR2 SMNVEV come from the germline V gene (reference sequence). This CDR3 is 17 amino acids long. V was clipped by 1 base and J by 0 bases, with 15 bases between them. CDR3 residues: CASSLWGRAVSNYGYTF. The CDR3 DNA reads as TGTGCCAGCAGTTTATGGGGCAGGGCGGTCTCTAACTATGGCTACACCTTC.

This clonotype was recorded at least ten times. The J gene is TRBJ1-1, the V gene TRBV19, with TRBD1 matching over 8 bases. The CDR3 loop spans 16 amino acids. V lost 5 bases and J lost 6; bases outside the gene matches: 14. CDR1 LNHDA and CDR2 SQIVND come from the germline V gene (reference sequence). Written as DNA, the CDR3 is TGTGCCAGTAGTCACAGTCAGGGGGCCGGGCTGCCTGAAGCTTTCTTT. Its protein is CASSHSQGAGLPEAFF.

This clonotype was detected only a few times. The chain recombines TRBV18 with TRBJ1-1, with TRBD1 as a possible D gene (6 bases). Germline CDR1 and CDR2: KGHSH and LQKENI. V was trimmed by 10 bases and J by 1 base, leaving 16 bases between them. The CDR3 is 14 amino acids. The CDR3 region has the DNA TGTGCCACTACCGGGGGGGGGCCGAACACTGAAGCTTTCTTT. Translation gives CATTGGGPNTEAFF.

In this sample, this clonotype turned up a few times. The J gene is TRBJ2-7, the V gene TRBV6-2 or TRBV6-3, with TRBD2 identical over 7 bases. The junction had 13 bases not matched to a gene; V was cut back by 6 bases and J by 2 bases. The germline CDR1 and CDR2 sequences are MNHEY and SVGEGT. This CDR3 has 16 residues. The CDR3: CASSLTSDAGAYEQYV. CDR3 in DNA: TGTGCCAGCAGCCTCACTTCGGACGCGGGAGCCTACGAGCAGTACGTC.

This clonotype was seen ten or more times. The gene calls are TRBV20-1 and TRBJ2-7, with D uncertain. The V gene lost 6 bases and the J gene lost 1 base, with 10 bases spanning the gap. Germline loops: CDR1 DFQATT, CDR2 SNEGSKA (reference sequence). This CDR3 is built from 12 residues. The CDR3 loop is CSAGVSSYEQYV. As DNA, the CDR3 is TGCAGTGCCGGTGTTTCATCCTACGAGCAGTACGTC.

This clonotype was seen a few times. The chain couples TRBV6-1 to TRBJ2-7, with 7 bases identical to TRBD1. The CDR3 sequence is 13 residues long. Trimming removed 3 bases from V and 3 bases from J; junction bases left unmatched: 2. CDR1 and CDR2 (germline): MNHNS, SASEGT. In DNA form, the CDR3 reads TGTGCCAGCAGTGAGACAGGGTACTACGAGCAGTACGTC. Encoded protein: CASSETGYYEQYV.